This T cell receptor (beta chain) is drawn from a study of CD8 T cells in Susac syndrome. TEMRA cells were FACS-enriched, unlike CD8+ and CD4+ T cells, which were negatively isolated. CDR1 and CDR2 from the germline V gene are SQVTM and ANQGSEA. This CDR3 has 14 residues. Trimming stripped 4 bases from V and 4 bases from J, with 16 bases between. Roughly 0.45 to 1 ug RNA was reverse transcribed with random hexamers. TCRdb called the immunoSEQ multiplex PCR reads again in MiXCR, with one record for every CDR3 protein. This table holds about 160,000 distinct CDR3 sequences, 93% found once. This receptor was taken from a human donor in good health. The J gene is TRBJ1-2, the V gene TRBV29-1, with D perhaps TRBD1 (5 bases). Sequences were obtained from CD4+ T cells from PBMCs. This CDR3 reads CSVGLATDPYGYTF. The CDR3 region has the DNA TGCAGCGTTGGGTTGGCGACAGACCCCTATGGCTACACCTTC.